One and the same sample provided the 10 T cell receptor beta chains below, sequenced in a study of blood T cell repertoires in COVID-19. Sequencing used immunoSEQ multiplex PCR; TCRdb keeps in-frame clones, though not all of them. This sample yields about 110,000 clones, of which around 84% are seen a single time; less than 8% belongs to the top ten. Material: peripheral blood. The receptor set was obtained from a woman older than 75 with active or convalescent COVID-19.

The V gene is TRBV6-1, the J gene TRBJ1-2, with D perhaps matching TRBD1 (5 bases). The CDR3 is 14 amino acids. CDR1 is MNHNS and CDR2 is SASEGT in the germline V gene. Deletions cut 2 bases from V and 3 bases from J, with 10 bases between. DNA of the CDR3: TGTGCCAGCAGTGAAAGGGGCGGATACTATGGCTACACCTTC. Its translation is CASSERGGYYGYTF.

The V gene is TRBV2, the J gene TRBJ1-4; a weak D match, TRBD1 (5 bases). The V gene lost 4 bases and the J gene lost 8 bases, with 11 bases spanning the gap. There are 13 residues in the CDR3. CDR1 SNHLY and CDR2 FYNNEI come from the germline V gene. In DNA form, the CDR3 reads TGTGCCAGCAGTGGGGGGGTAAGGGAAAAACTGTTTTTT. Residues: CASSGGVREKLFF.

The V gene is TRBV27, the J gene TRBJ1-4; maybe TRBD1 (5 bases). Germline lookup yields CDR1 MNHEY and CDR2 SMNVEV (reference sequence). This CDR3 is 15 amino acids long. The ends were cut back, 3 bases at V and 7 bases at J, with 15 bases in the middle. This CDR3 reads CASSFRAGLSEKLFF. Here the CDR3 DNA reads TGTGCCAGCAGTTTTAGGGCAGGGTTGAGTGAAAAACTGTTTTTT. The variable domain in full, completed from reference TRBV27 and TRBJ1-4, reads EAQVTQNPRYLITVTGKKLTVTCSQNMNHEYMSWYRQDPGLGLRQIYYSMNVEVTDKGDVPEGYKVSRKEKRNFPLILESPSPNQTSLYFCASSFRAGLSEKLFFGSGTQLSVL.

This rearrangement joins TRBV9 to TRBJ2-3; D uncertain. Germline CDR1 reads SGDLS; CDR2 reads YYNGEE. V was shortened by 3 bases and J by 3 bases, with 5 bases between the two germline ends. This CDR3 has 12 amino acids. The CDR3 region is CASSGYTDTQYF. The CDR3 DNA follows: TGTGCCAGCAGCGGTTATACAGATACGCAGTATTTT.

The rearrangement links TRBV9 to TRBJ2-3; 9 bases align to TRBD2. The CDR3 sequence is 15 residues long. CDR1 SGDLS and CDR2 YYNGEE come from the germline V gene. V was pared by 6 bases and J by 4 bases, with 9 bases of the junction left unmatched. The chain's CDR3 is CASNRPGLAADTQYF. As DNA, the CDR3 is TGTGCCAGCAACCGGCCGGGACTAGCAGCAGATACGCAGTATTTT.

This clone was seen once. J is TRBJ2-7 and V is TRBV18, with 7 bases lining up with TRBD1. Trimming at V came to 6 bases and at J to 0 bases, leaving 8 bases not matched to a gene. The length of the CDR3 is 15 residues. Germline values: CDR1 KGHSH, CDR2 LQKENI. CDR3 residues: CASSPSAGGSYEQYF. CDR3 bases: TGTGCCAGCTCCCCGTCTGCAGGGGGCTCCTACGAGCAGTACTTC. The full variable domain, its missing parts supplied by reference TRBV18 and TRBJ2-7, is NAGVMQNPRHLVRRRGQEARLRCSPMKGHSHVYWYRQLPEEGLKFMVYLQKENIIDESGMPKERFSAEFPKEGPSILRIQQVVRGDSAAYFCASSPSAGGSYEQYFGPGTRLTVT.

The rearrangement joins TRBV5-1 to TRBJ2-7; a possible D gene is TRBD1 (6 bases). CDR1 and CDR2 (germline): SGHRS, YFSETQ. V was pared by 0 bases and J by 2 bases, with 15 bases between. The length of the CDR3 is 16 residues. CDR3 in amino acids: CASSLAVGAAPYEQYF. In nucleotides, the CDR3 is TGCGCCAGCAGCTTGGCCGTGGGGGCTGCACCCTACGAGCAGTACTTC.

V is TRBV3-1 (or the pseudogene TRBV3-2) and J is TRBJ2-5; 9 nucleotides match TRBD1. With 2 bases clipped from V and 5 bases from J, the junction kept 6 bases outside the gene matches. The CDR3 consists of 15 residues. CDR1 is LGHDT and CDR2 is YNNKEL in the germline V gene (reference sequence). The CDR3 DNA sequence: TGTGCCAGCAGCCAAACCACAGGGGGCAGCGAGACCCAGTACTTC. This encodes CASSQTTGGSETQYF.

The V call is TRBV23-1, the J call TRBJ2-7; TRBD1 matches 8 bases. TRBV23-1 is assigned to the ORF class and has an uncertain function. Losses at the gene ends were 11 bases for V and 3 bases for J; bases not matched to a gene: 3. This CDR3 contains 11 residues. This CDR3 reads CALQGVYEQYF. DNA for the CDR3: TGCGCCTTACAGGGGGTCTACGAGCAGTACTTC.

The chain couples TRBV12-3 or TRBV12-4 to TRBJ1-2; 9 bases line up with TRBD1. Trimming took 6 bases from V and 6 from J; bases not matched to a gene: 5. The CDR3 sequence is 13 residues long. For the CDR3, the DNA is TGTGCCAGCAGCCCTGGACAGGGGCATGGCTACACCTTC. Its translation: CASSPGQGHGYTF.